Below, 6 T cell receptor beta chains from the same sample are listed, as sequenced in a study of CD8 T cells in Susac syndrome. The authors reverse transcribed roughly 0.5 to 1 ug RNA with random hexamers. TCRdb reprocessed the immunoSEQ multiplex PCR reads with MiXCR, giving one entry per CDR3 protein. The sample contains about 120,000 distinct CDR3 sequences, nearly 95% of which appear only once. Material: CD4+ T cells from PBMCs. The origin of the receptors is a human donor in good health.

This chain joins TRBV7-9 and TRBJ2-1, with 10 bases matching TRBD2. The CDR3 is 15 residues long. The V segment lost 2 bases and the J segment 7 bases; nucleotides outside the gene matches: 5. Germline V CDR1 and CDR2: SEHNR, FQNEAQ (reference sequence). The CDR3 sequence is CASSLRLAGANEQFF. The CDR3 DNA is TGTGCCAGCAGCTTAAGGCTAGCGGGGGCTAATGAGCAGTTCTTC.

The V call is TRBV7-9, the J call TRBJ1-1; perhaps TRBD1 as D (5 bases). The CDR3 extends over 15 amino acids. Germline values: CDR1 SEHNR, CDR2 FQNEAQ (reference sequence). Trimming removed 5 bases from V and 4 bases from J, with 17 bases in between. The CDR3 loop is CASSPPMGLGTEAFF. CDR3 sequence (DNA): TGTGCCAGCAGCCCTCCGATGGGGCTTGGCACTGAAGCTTTCTTT.

DNA of the CDR3: TGTGCCAGCAGCCTAACCCGCGGGAAGAGGGCGGAGTTCCGCAACTATGGCTACACCTTC. Protein sequence: CASSLTRGKRAEFRNYGYTF. The chain joins TRBV11-2 to TRBJ1-2; D gene unclear. The CDR3 spans 20 residues. Trimming shortened V by 5 bases and J by 2 bases, and 30 bases separated the two germline ends. CDR1 is SGHAT and CDR2 is FQNNGV in the germline V gene.

This chain uses TRBV7-2 with TRBJ1-2; 9 bases agree with TRBD1. Trimming at V came to 4 bases and at J to 6 bases, leaving 9 bases not matched to a gene. Looked up from germline, CDR1 is SGHTA and CDR2 is FQGNSA. The CDR3 has 15 amino acids. CDR3 in amino acids: CASSSLQGARDGYTF. The CDR3 coding sequence is TGTGCCAGCAGCTCATTACAGGGGGCGCGTGATGGCTACACCTTC. Using reference TRBV7-2 and TRBJ1-2 for the parts outside the CDR3, the full variable domain is GAGVSQSPSNKVTEKGKDVELRCDPISGHTALYWYRQSLGQGLEFLIYFQGNSAPDKSGLPSDRFSAERTGGSVSTLTIQRTQQEDSAVYLCASSSLQGARDGYTFGSGTRLTVV.

The rearrangement uses TRBV7-3 and TRBJ1-5; D ambiguous. CDR1 is SGHTA, CDR2 FQGTGA, per germline. The CDR3 is made up of 13 amino acids. The V end lost 5 bases, the J end lost 7 bases, and 12 bases lay between the germline ends. The CDR3 coding sequence is TGTGCCAGCAGCCCAGCCCCTGGACAGCCCCAGCATTTT. As protein: CASSPAPGQPQHF.

The V and J genes are TRBV29-1 and TRBJ2-5; TRBD1 is a possible D gene (5 bases). The germline V and J ends were trimmed by 7 bases and 5 bases, with 20 bases remaining between them. CDR1 and CDR2 from the germline V gene are SQVTM and ANQGSEA. The CDR3 totals 14 residues. The CDR3, as DNA: TGCAGCGGCCTACAGGCTCCGGAAGCGGAGACCCAGTACTTC. This gives the protein CSGLQAPEAETQYF.